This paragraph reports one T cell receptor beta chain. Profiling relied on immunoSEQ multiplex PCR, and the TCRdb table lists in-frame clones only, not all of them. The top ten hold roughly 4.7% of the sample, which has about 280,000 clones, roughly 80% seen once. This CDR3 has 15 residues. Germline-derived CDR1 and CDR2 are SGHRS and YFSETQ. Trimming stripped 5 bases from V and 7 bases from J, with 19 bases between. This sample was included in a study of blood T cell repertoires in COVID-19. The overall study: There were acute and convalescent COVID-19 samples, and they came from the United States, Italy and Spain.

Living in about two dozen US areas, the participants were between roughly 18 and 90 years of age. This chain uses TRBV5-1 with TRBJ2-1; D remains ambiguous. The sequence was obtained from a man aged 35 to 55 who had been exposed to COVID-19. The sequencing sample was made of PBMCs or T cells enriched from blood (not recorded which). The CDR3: CASSINGPPTNEQFF. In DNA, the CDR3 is TGCGCCAGCAGTATCAATGGGCCTCCCACAAATGAGCAGTTCTTC.